The sequence of this T cell receptor beta chain was determined in a study of immune heterogeneity within non-small cell lung tumors. This clonotype is medium-sized within its sample. The CDR3 covers 16 residues. V shed 5 bases and J 2 bases; nucleotides not matched to a gene: 5. Looked up from germline, CDR1 is MNHEY and CDR2 is SMNVEV (reference sequence). Template was bulk tumor genomic DNA, approximately 600 ng per sample. Each primary tumor yielded several biopsies, collected far apart from one another at surgery. Enrolled individuals presented with untreated, newly diagnosed non-small cell lung cancer and received curative surgery. Multiplex PCR amplified TCR beta CDR3 with 32 V and 13 J primers. TCRdb ran MiXCR on the multiplex PCR reads and lists one entry per CDR3 protein. The data show approximately 6,400 distinct CDR3 sequences, approximately 23% seen once.

The sequence was obtained from a man in his 70s with non-small cell lung cancer. Sequencing used lung tumor tissue. V and J are TRBV27 and TRBJ2-1, with 11 bases aligning to TRBD1. The chain's CDR3 is CASSRPGQGAYNEQFF. CDR3 DNA sequence: TGTGCCAGCAGTCGGCCGGGACAGGGGGCCTACAATGAGCAGTTCTTC.